One and the same sample provided the 8 T cell receptor beta chains below, sequenced in a study of shared clonotypes between healthy human individuals. Here immunoSEQ multiplex PCR was the method, and the copy in TCRdb shows in-frame clones only, minus some. Altogether around 200,000 clones are present, about 93% being singletons, with the ten largest covering 0.067%. Sequenced input: naive CD4+ T cells sorted from blood. The subset: CD45RA+ positively selected. All receptors derive from a woman between 25 and 40 years old in good health.

The chain links TRBV11-2 to TRBJ2-5; D possibly corresponds to TRBD2 (5 bases). The CDR3 extends over 12 amino acids. In germline, CDR1 is SGHAT, CDR2 FQNNGV. Trimming removed 1 base at V and 11 bases at J, with 11 bases between. CDR3 bases: TGTGCCAGCAGCTTAGTTCGTTGGGAGCAGTACTTC. Residues: CASSLVRWEQYF.

The chain couples TRBV28 to TRBJ2-1; no firm D call. Germline lookup yields CDR1 MDHEN and CDR2 SYDVKM. Trimming cost V 6 bases and J 5 bases, with 11 bases left between them. This CDR3 has 13 amino acids. CDR3 amino acids: CASRLGRDNEQFF. DNA of the CDR3: TGTGCCAGCAGATTAGGACGGGACAATGAGCAGTTCTTC. Full variable domain (remainder filled in from reference TRBV28 and TRBJ2-1): DVKVTQSSRYLVKRTGEKVFLECVQDMDHENMFWYRQDPGLGLRLIYFSYDVKMKEKGDIPEGYSVSREKKERFSLILESASTNQTSMYLCASRLGRDNEQFFGPGTRLTVL.

The chain carries TRBV6-1 and TRBJ2-7, with 9 positions matching TRBD1. V trimming: 3 bases; J trimming: 5 bases; junction bases outside the gene matches: 5. The CDR3 runs to 14 residues. Germline V CDR1 and CDR2: MNHNS, SASEGT. The CDR3 protein is CASSDGTGSHEQYF. The CDR3 nucleotides are TGTGCCAGCAGTGACGGGACAGGGTCCCACGAGCAGTACTTC.

J is TRBJ2-1 and V is TRBV4-1; D call uncertain. The length of the CDR3 is 14 residues. The V end was cut by 5 bases, the J end by 6 bases, with 14 bases between. Germline CDR1 reads MGHRA; CDR2 reads YSYEKL. The CDR3 region has the DNA TGCGCCAGCAGCACGGAGCCCCTCACCAATGAGCAGTTCTTC. It codes for CASSTEPLTNEQFF.

The chain links TRBV11-2 to TRBJ1-3; a weak D match, TRBD1 (5 bases). Deletions cut 1 base from V and 4 bases from J, with 17 bases between. The CDR3 is 17 residues long. Looked up from germline, CDR1 is SGHAT and CDR2 is FQNNGV. CDR3 DNA: TGTGCCAGCAGCTTAGTTGTTAGGCAGGGAAAAGGAAACACCATATATTTT. This codes for CASSLVVRQGKGNTIYF.

The chain has TRBV5-8 and TRBJ2-1; 16 positions match TRBD2. V shed 4 bases and J 0 bases; nucleotides not matched to a gene: 4. Germline values: CDR1 SGHTS, CDR2 YDEGEE. This CDR3 region has 18 residues. The CDR3 region is CASSKGLAGGSSYNEQFF. The CDR3 DNA follows: TGTGCCAGCAGCAAGGGACTAGCGGGAGGGAGCTCCTACAATGAGCAGTTCTTC.

This rearrangement joins TRBV6-1 to TRBJ2-7; TRBD1 aligns across 9 bases. V gave up 6 bases and J gave up 1 base; unmatched junction bases: 4. CDR1 is MNHNS, CDR2 SASEGT, per germline. The CDR3 totals 14 residues. The CDR3 DNA reads TGTGCCAGCAGCGGGGACAGGGCTTCCTACGAGCAGTACTTC. Amino acid sequence: CASSGDRASYEQYF.

This chain links TRBV19 with TRBJ1-1; D is unclear. Trimming shortened V by 8 bases and J by 0 bases, and 13 bases separated the two germline ends. Germline values: CDR1 LNHDA, CDR2 SQIVND (reference sequence). CDR3 size: 14 residues. DNA of the CDR3: TGTGCCAGTTTAGCGAATAGGATGAACACTGAAGCTTTCTTT. It specifies CASLANRMNTEAFF.